This T cell receptor beta chain was retrieved from a study of technical replicates of blood from a handful of donors. CDR1 is MDHEN, CDR2 SYDVKM, per germline. The CDR3 is made up of 12 amino acids. V shed 7 bases, J shed 5 bases, and the junction held 2 bases outside the gene matches. This clone appeared once. The data were produced by immunoSEQ multiplex PCR, yet TCRdb's version contains in-frame clones alone and is incomplete. The sample records 80,000 to 95,000 clones, approximately 94% being singletons. Input material: T cells isolated from PBMCs. The V and J genes are TRBV28 and TRBJ2-1; 7 nucleotides match TRBD2. The sequence was collected from a human donor in good health. The CDR3 is CASISGNNEQFF. CDR3 DNA sequence: TGTGCCAGCATAAGCGGGAACAATGAGCAGTTCTTC. Using reference TRBV28 and TRBJ2-1 for the parts outside the CDR3, the full variable domain is DVKVTQSSRYLVKRTGEKVFLECVQDMDHENMFWYRQDPGLGLRLIYFSYDVKMKEKGDIPEGYSVSREKKERFSLILESASTNQTSMYLCASISGNNEQFFGPGTRLTVL.